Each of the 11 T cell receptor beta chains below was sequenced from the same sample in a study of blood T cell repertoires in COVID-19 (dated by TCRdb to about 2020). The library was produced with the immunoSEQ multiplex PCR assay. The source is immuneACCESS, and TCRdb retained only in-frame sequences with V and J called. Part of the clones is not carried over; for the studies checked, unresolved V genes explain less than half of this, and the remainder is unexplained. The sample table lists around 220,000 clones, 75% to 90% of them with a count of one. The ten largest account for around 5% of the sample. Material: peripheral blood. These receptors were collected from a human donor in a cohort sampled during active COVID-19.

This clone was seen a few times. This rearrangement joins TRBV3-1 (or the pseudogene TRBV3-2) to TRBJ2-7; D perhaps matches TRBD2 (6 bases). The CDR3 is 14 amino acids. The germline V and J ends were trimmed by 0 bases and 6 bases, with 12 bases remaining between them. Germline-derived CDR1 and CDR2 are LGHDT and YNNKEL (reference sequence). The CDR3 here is CASSQDWQGGEQYF. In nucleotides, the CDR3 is TGTGCCAGCAGCCAAGATTGGCAGGGAGGCGAGCAGTACTTC.

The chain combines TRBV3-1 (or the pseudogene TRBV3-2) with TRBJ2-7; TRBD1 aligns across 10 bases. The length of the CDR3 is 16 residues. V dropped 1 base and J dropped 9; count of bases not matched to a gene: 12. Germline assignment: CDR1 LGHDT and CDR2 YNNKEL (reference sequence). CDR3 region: CASSQGRDRGPSGQYF. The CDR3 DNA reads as TGTGCCAGCAGCCAAGGCCGGGACAGGGGACCGTCTGGGCAGTACTTC.

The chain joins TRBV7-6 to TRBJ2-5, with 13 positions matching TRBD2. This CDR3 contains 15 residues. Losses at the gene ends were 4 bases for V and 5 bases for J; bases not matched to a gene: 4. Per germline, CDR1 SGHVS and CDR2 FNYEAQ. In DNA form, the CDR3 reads TGTGCCAGCAGCTGGGGGACTAGCGGGAAGGAGACCCAGTACTTC. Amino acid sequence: CASSWGTSGKETQYF.

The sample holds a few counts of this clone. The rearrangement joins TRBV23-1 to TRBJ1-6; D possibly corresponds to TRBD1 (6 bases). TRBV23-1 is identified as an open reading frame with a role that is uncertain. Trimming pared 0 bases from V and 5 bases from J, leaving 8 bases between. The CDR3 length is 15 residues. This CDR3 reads CASSQSPGDNSPLHF. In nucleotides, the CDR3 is TGCGCCAGCAGTCAATCGCCAGGGGATAATTCACCCCTCCACTTT.

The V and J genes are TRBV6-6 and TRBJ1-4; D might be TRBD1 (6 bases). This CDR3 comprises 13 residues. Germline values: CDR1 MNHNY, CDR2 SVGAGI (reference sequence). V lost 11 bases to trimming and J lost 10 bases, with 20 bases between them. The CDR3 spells CAVVGGAGGKLFF. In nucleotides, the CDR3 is TGTGCCGTCGTTGGGGGGGCCGGGGGAAAACTGTTTTTT.

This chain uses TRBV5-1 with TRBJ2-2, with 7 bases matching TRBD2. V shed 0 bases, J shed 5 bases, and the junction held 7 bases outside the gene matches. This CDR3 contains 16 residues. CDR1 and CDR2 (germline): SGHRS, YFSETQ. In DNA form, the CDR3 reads TGCGCCAGCAGCTTGGATGGGCGGGAGAAGACCGGGGAGCTGTTTTTT. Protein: CASSLDGREKTGELFF.

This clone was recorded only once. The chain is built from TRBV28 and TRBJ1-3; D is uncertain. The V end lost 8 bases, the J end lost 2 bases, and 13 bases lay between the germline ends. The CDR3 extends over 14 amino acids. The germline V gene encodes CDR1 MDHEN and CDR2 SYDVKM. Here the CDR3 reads CASETLAAGNTIYF. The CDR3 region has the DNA TGTGCCAGCGAAACCTTAGCAGCTGGAAACACCATATATTTT.

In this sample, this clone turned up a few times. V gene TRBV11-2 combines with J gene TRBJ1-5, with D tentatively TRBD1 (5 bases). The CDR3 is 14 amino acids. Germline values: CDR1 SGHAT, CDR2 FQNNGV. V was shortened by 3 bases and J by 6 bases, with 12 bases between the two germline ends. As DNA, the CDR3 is TGTGCCAGCAGCTTGGGTCTAAGGGGTCAGCCCCAGCATTTT. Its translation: CASSLGLRGQPQHF.

CDR3 sequence: CASSGGSWGNQPQHF. CDR3 coding DNA: TGTGCCAGCAGCGGAGGGTCCTGGGGCAATCAGCCCCAGCATTTT. The chain uses TRBV5-5 and TRBJ1-5; D remains unclear. The V gene lost 4 bases and the J gene lost 2 bases, with 13 bases spanning the gap. The CDR3 is made up of 15 amino acids. Germline V CDR1 and CDR2: SGHKS, YYEKEE (reference sequence).

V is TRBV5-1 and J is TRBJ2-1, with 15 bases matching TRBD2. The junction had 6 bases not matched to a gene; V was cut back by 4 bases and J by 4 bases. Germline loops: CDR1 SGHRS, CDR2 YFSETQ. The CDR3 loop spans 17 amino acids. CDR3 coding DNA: TGCGCCAGCAGCCCAAAGGGACTAGCGGGAGGATACAATGAGCAGTTCTTC. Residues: CASSPKGLAGGYNEQFF.

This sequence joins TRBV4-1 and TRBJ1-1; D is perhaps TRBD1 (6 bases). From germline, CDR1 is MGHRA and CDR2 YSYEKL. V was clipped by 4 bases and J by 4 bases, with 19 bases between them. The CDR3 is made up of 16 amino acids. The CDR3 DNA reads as TGCGCCAGCAGCCCCCGACAGGATGGGTTCAGCACTGAAGCTTTCTTT. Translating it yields CASSPRQDGFSTEAFF.